This TCR beta chain stems from a study of blood T cell repertoires in COVID-19. Sequenced by immunoSEQ multiplex PCR; TCRdb stores in-frame clones only, minus some. The table records about 220,000 clones, about four fifths of them present only once. V lost 4 bases and J lost 8, with 5 bases in between. Germline-derived CDR1 and CDR2 are SNHLY and FYNNEI. This CDR3 is built from 10 residues. This TCR was sampled from a woman in her 40s with acute COVID-19. This chain uses TRBV2 with TRBJ1-1; no reliable D call. The sample consisted of PBMCs or T cells enriched from blood (not recorded which). The CDR3, as DNA: TGTGCCAGCAGTGGGGCGGAAGCTTTCTTT. Translating it yields CASSGAEAFF.